This passage covers 30 T cell receptor beta chains from one sample sequenced in a study of Ad26.COV2.S vaccination and SARS-CoV-2 variants. Using immunoSEQ multiplex PCR, the repertoire was profiled, and TCRdb retains in-frame clones only, with some absent. Of hundreds of thousands of clones listed, around 87% are singletons. The treatment was: over 15 received Ad26.COV2.S at low or high dose, single or two shots; five or six received placebo; per-sample allocation not given. It was on day 63 after the first vaccine or placebo injection that samples were taken. Sample: peripheral blood, taken in a trial of Ad26.COV2.S vaccine versus placebo. The receptors were gathered from a person between 18 and 65 years old who received the Ad26.COV2.S COVID-19 vaccine or a placebo.

V and J are TRBV24-1 and TRBJ2-3; TRBD2 agrees at 13 bases. Germline lookup yields CDR1 KGHDR and CDR2 SFDVKD. This CDR3 spans 17 amino acids. V was pared by 2 bases and J by 6 bases, with 7 bases of the junction left unmatched. In DNA form, the CDR3 reads TGTGCCACCAGTGATTCGACCGGGACTAGCGGGGTGGATACGCAGTATTTT. It translates to CATSDSTGTSGVDTQYF.

The V and J genes are TRBV11-2 and TRBJ1-2; unclear D gene. Trimming pared 0 bases from V and 13 bases from J, leaving 15 bases between. Germline CDR1 and CDR2: SGHAT and FQNNGV. This CDR3 has 13 amino acids. CDR3 bases: TGTGCCAGCAGCTTAGATTTGAGGACGGACTTCACCTTC. Amino acid sequence: CASSLDLRTDFTF. Drawing the rest from reference TRBV11-2 and TRBJ1-2, the complete variable domain is EAGVAQSPRYKIIEKRQSVAFWCNPISGHATLYWYQQILGQGPKLLIQFQNNGVVDDSQLPKDRFSAERLKGVDSTLKIQPAKLEDSAVYLCASSLDLRTDFTFGSGTRLTVV.

The rearrangement uses TRBV5-1 and TRBJ2-5, with D perhaps matching TRBD1 or TRBD2 (5 bases each). V gave up 0 bases and J gave up 0 bases, with 6 bases separating them. CDR3 length: 14 amino acids. CDR1 is SGHRS, CDR2 YFSETQ, per germline. CDR3 in DNA: TGCGCCAGCAGCTTGGTGGGACACCAAGAGACCCAGTACTTC. This gives the protein CASSLVGHQETQYF.

The chain has TRBV7-6 and TRBJ2-3; possible D gene TRBD1, 5 bases. Germline CDR1 is SGHVS and CDR2 is FNYEAQ. There are 14 residues in the CDR3. V was trimmed by 1 base and J by 1 base, leaving 6 bases between them. The CDR3 protein is CASSLVGGTDTQYF. The CDR3 DNA reads TGTGCCAGCAGCTTAGTAGGGGGCACAGATACGCAGTATTTT.

The rearrangement uses TRBV15 and TRBJ2-3; D gene unclear. This CDR3 contains 12 residues. Looked up from germline, CDR1 is LNHNV and CDR2 is YYDKDF (reference sequence). V was cut by 3 bases and J by 6 bases, with 7 bases left in between. Written as DNA, the CDR3 is TGTGCCACCAGCAGGAAAACGGATACGCAGTATTTT. Its translation is CATSRKTDTQYF.

This clone appeared once. The chain is built from TRBV6-5 and TRBJ1-1; D remains ambiguous. The CDR3 has 15 amino acids. Between the trimmed V and J ends, which lost 4 bases and 1 base, there was a span of 13 bases. CDR1 is MNHEY and CDR2 is SVGAGI in the germline V gene. The CDR3 loop reads CASSSGGQPNTEAFF. In nucleotides, the CDR3 is TGTGCCAGCAGTTCGGGCGGGCAGCCGAACACTGAAGCTTTCTTT.

The chain carries TRBV28 and TRBJ1-2, with 7 bases fitting TRBD1. The length of the CDR3 is 15 residues. Germline V lookup: CDR1 MDHEN, CDR2 SYDVKM. V shed 1 base and J 8 bases; nucleotides not matched to a gene: 10. The CDR3 sequence: CASSLYSTGDGGYTF. CDR3 nucleotides: TGTGCCAGCAGTTTATATTCAACAGGGGACGGAGGCTACACCTTC.

V gene TRBV5-1 combines with J gene TRBJ2-3, with 12 bases lining up with TRBD1. The CDR3 runs to 15 residues. J was trimmed by 3 bases and V by 4 bases; bases with no gene match: 3. From germline, CDR1 is SGHRS and CDR2 YFSETQ. The CDR3 here is CASSRDRGPTDTQYF. The CDR3 DNA is TGCGCCAGCAGCCGGGACAGGGGGCCGACAGATACGCAGTATTTT.

This chain uses TRBV5-1 with TRBJ1-2; D is unresolved. This CDR3 has 16 residues. Germline V gene lookup returns CDR1 SGHRS and CDR2 YFSETQ. Trimming left V 0 bases short and J 0 bases short, with 12 bases between. CDR3 coding DNA: TGCGCCAGCAGCTTGGGGCCAGCGAGCGCTAACTATGGCTACACCTTC. It translates to CASSLGPASANYGYTF.

This chain joins TRBV2 and TRBJ2-7; D possibly corresponds to TRBD2 (5 bases). V lost 6 bases and J lost 2, with 8 bases in between. This CDR3 has 12 amino acids. Germline CDR1 SNHLY, CDR2 FYNNEI. The chain's CDR3 is CASRVGAYEQYF. The CDR3 DNA reads as TGTGCCAGCAGGGTGGGAGCCTACGAGCAGTACTTC.

This chain joins TRBV4-1 and TRBJ2-1; 8 positions match TRBD2. J was trimmed by 10 bases and V by 4 bases; bases with no gene match: 6. This CDR3 has 13 amino acids. CDR1 MGHRA and CDR2 YSYEKL come from the germline V gene. CDR3: CASSRMRTSEQFF. The CDR3 nucleotides are TGCGCCAGCAGCCGGATGAGGACTAGCGAGCAGTTCTTC.

The chain joins TRBV30 to TRBJ1-1, with a possible D match to TRBD1 (5 bases). Per the germline V gene, CDR1 is GTSNPN and CDR2 is SVGIG (reference sequence). The germline V and J ends were trimmed by 8 bases and 2 bases, with 12 bases remaining between them. The length of the CDR3 is 12 residues. CDR3 coding DNA: TGTGCCCGTAGGCAGGGAAACACTGAAGCTTTCTTT. Protein product: CARRQGNTEAFF.

This chain joins TRBV3-1 (or the pseudogene TRBV3-2) and TRBJ2-4; D ambiguous. Germline V gives CDR1 LGHDT, CDR2 YNNKEL (reference sequence). The V end was cut by 1 base, the J end by 0 bases, with 7 bases between. The CDR3 contains 15 residues. CDR3 loop: CASSQGVLAKNIQYF. CDR3 bases: TGTGCCAGCAGCCAAGGAGTACTAGCCAAAAACATTCAGTACTTC.

V is TRBV7-9 and J is TRBJ2-7; D ambiguous. The CDR3 is 15 amino acids. The V end was cut by 1 base, the J end by 2 bases, with 12 bases between. CDR1 is SEHNR and CDR2 is FQNEAQ in the germline V gene (reference sequence). CDR3 protein: CASSLGGSGAYEQYF. The CDR3 nucleotides are TGTGCCAGCAGCTTAGGTGGCAGTGGGGCCTACGAGCAGTACTTC.

The chain recombines TRBV6-1 with TRBJ1-5; 8 nucleotides align to TRBD1. V lost 3 bases and J lost 3; bases outside the gene matches: 7. There are 16 residues in the CDR3. Germline assignment: CDR1 MNHNS and CDR2 SASEGT. CDR3: CASSDLGQGDNQPQHF. CDR3 nucleotides: TGTGCCAGCAGTGACCTAGGACAGGGAGACAATCAGCCCCAGCATTTT.

The chain carries TRBV2 and TRBJ1-5; D not certain. V was cut by 1 base and J by 5 bases, with 12 bases left in between. Germline lookup yields CDR1 SNHLY and CDR2 FYNNEI. CDR3 size: 15 residues. The CDR3 DNA reads TGTGCCAGCAGTGAAGATGAAGGTCTATATCAGCCCCAGCATTTT. This encodes CASSEDEGLYQPQHF.

This clone occurred once. The chain recombines TRBV29-1 with TRBJ2-3, with 11 nucleotides matching TRBD1. This CDR3 is built from 13 residues. The trim removed 6 bases at V and 6 bases at J, leaving 5 bases unmatched. The germline V gene encodes CDR1 SQVTM and CDR2 ANQGSEA. CDR3 sequence (DNA): TGCAGCGTGGGACAGGGGGTATGGGATACGCAGTATTTT. It yields the protein CSVGQGVWDTQYF.

The J gene is TRBJ2-7, the V gene TRBV3-1 (or the pseudogene TRBV3-2); D is perhaps TRBD2 (6 bases). The CDR3 has 14 amino acids. CDR1 and CDR2 (germline): LGHDT, YNNKEL (reference sequence). Trimming cost V 4 bases and J 4 bases, with 14 bases left between them. CDR3: CASSLGGQLYEQYF. The DNA for the CDR3 is TGTGCCAGCAGCCTGGGAGGTCAACTGTACGAGCAGTACTTC.

This sequence joins TRBV27 and TRBJ2-7; no clear D. This CDR3 contains 14 residues. Germline V lookup: CDR1 MNHEY, CDR2 SMNVEV (reference sequence). With 0 bases removed from V and 3 bases from J, the gap between germline ends came to 9 bases. The CDR3 DNA reads as TGTGCCAGCAGTTTATCGCCAGAGCACTACGAGCAGTACTTC. It translates to CASSLSPEHYEQYF.

This sequence joins TRBV9 and TRBJ2-1; the match to TRBD2 covers 7 bases. Trimming at V came to 0 bases and at J to 5 bases, leaving 8 bases not matched to a gene. This CDR3 is 16 amino acids long. CDR1 and CDR2 from the germline V gene are SGDLS and YYNGEE. CDR3 loop: CASSVGGGRIDNEQFF. The CDR3 DNA sequence: TGTGCCAGCAGCGTAGGGGGCGGGAGAATCGACAATGAGCAGTTCTTC.

The chain has TRBV5-1 and TRBJ2-7; 7 nucleotides match TRBD1. CDR1 and CDR2 from the germline V gene are SGHRS and YFSETQ. This CDR3 spans 15 amino acids. Trimming at V came to 1 base and at J to 5 bases, leaving 9 bases not matched to a gene. Here the CDR3 DNA reads TGCGCCAGCAGCTTGAGGGGGACAGAGTTAGACGAGCAGTACTTC. Translation: CASSLRGTELDEQYF.

The V and J genes are TRBV28 and TRBJ2-7, with unresolved D. CDR1 is MDHEN and CDR2 is SYDVKM in the germline V gene. Trimming removed 3 bases from V and 0 bases from J, with 12 bases in between. CDR3 size: 15 residues. The CDR3 sequence: CASSFRRDPSYEQYF. Written as DNA, the CDR3 is TGTGCCAGCAGTTTCCGAAGAGACCCCTCCTACGAGCAGTACTTC.

The rearrangement joins TRBV7-2 to TRBJ2-3; D is perhaps TRBD2 (6 bases). The germline V and J ends were trimmed by 0 bases and 4 bases, with 17 bases remaining between them. The CDR3 loop spans 17 amino acids. The germline V gene has CDR1 SGHTA and CDR2 FQGNSA. The CDR3 DNA reads TGTGCCAGCAGCTTAGCGCGGGGCAGGGTCCTCGCAGATACGCAGTATTTT. Translation gives CASSLARGRVLADTQYF.

The chain carries TRBV5-4 and TRBJ2-2; no clear D. Germline V gene sequence: CDR1 SGHNT, CDR2 YYREEE (reference sequence). The CDR3 covers 13 residues. V was clipped by 0 bases and J by 6 bases, with 6 bases between them. The CDR3 here is CASSLEAPGELFF. The CDR3 DNA reads TGTGCCAGCAGCTTGGAAGCGCCCGGGGAGCTGTTTTTT.

The rearrangement links TRBV11-3 to TRBJ2-2, with 7 bases matching TRBD2. The junction had 4 bases not matched to a gene; V was cut back by 5 bases and J by 1 base. The CDR3 has 15 amino acids. Germline lookup yields CDR1 SGHNT and CDR2 YENEEA. The CDR3 coding sequence is TGTGCCAGCAGCCCTGGACTAGGGAACACCGGGGAGCTGTTTTTT. This codes for CASSPGLGNTGELFF.

The V gene is TRBV5-1, the J gene TRBJ2-7; TRBD2 matches 7 bases. Germline CDR1 is SGHRS and CDR2 is YFSETQ. Unmatched junction bases numbered 8, after V lost 2 bases and J lost 0 bases. The CDR3 runs to 16 residues. The CDR3, as DNA: TGCGCCAGCAGCTTAGGACGGGGGGTGGGCTCCTACGAGCAGTACTTC. It codes for CASSLGRGVGSYEQYF.

The V and J genes are TRBV19 and TRBJ2-7; D is undetermined. CDR1 and CDR2 (germline): LNHDA, SQIVND (reference sequence). Trimming removed 1 base at V and 2 bases at J, with 12 bases between. The CDR3 runs to 15 residues. In DNA form, the CDR3 reads TGTGCCAGTAGTATAGCCGGATTAGTGACCTACGAGCAGTACTTC. This translates into CASSIAGLVTYEQYF.

The chain carries TRBV11-3 and TRBJ2-7; no clear D. With 1 base removed from V and 0 bases from J, the gap between germline ends came to 13 bases. The germline gives CDR1 SGHNT, CDR2 YENEEA. CDR3 length equals 16 residues. In nucleotides, the CDR3 is TGTGCCAGCAGCTTAGGGGGTGCAGGAGCCTCCTACGAGCAGTACTTC. Amino acids: CASSLGGAGASYEQYF.

This rearrangement joins TRBV18 to TRBJ1-6, with D perhaps TRBD1 (6 bases). V was pared by 3 bases and J by 9 bases, with 9 bases between. Germline values: CDR1 KGHSH, CDR2 LQKENI. This CDR3 has 13 amino acids. CDR3 coding DNA: TGTGCCAGCTCACCCACAGGGTTTTCACCCCTCCACTTT. Translated: CASSPTGFSPLHF. The full variable domain, with the rest looked up from reference TRBV18 and TRBJ1-6, is NAGVMQNPRHLVRRRGQEARLRCSPMKGHSHVYWYRQLPEEGLKFMVYLQKENIIDESGMPKERFSAEFPKEGPSILRIQQVVRGDSAAYFCASSPTGFSPLHFGNGTRLTVT.

This clone was detected once. The chain recombines TRBV5-5 with TRBJ1-1, with 8 bases matching TRBD1. In germline, CDR1 is SGHKS, CDR2 YYEKEE (reference sequence). V was clipped by 0 bases and J by 10 bases; unmatched bases: 11. The CDR3 is made up of 15 amino acids. CDR3 in amino acids: CASSLGGTGRPGAFF. The CDR3 DNA sequence: TGTGCCAGCAGCTTGGGTGGGACAGGTCGCCCAGGAGCTTTCTTT.